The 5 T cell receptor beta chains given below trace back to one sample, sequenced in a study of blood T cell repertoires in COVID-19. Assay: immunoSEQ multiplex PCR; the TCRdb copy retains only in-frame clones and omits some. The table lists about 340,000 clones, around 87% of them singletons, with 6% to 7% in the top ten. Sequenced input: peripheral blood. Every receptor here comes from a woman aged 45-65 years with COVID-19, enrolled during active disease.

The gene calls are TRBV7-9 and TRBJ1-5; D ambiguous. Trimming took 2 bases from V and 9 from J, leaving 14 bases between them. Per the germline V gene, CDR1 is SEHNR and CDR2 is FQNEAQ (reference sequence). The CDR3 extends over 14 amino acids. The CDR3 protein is CASSLNGTPRPQHF. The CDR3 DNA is TGTGCCAGCAGCTTAAATGGTACTCCGCGGCCCCAGCATTTT.

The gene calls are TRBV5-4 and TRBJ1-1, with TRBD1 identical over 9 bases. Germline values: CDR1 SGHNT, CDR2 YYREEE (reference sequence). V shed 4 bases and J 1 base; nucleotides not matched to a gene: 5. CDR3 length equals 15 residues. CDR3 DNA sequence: TGTGCCAGCAGCCTAGGGACAGGGAAGAACACTGAAGCTTTCTTT. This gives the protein CASSLGTGKNTEAFF.

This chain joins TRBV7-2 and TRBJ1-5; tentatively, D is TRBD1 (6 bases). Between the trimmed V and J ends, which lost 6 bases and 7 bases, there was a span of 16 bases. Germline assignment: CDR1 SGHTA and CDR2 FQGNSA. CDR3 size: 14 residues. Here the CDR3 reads CASSLTGIGQPQHF. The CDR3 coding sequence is TGTGCCAGCAGTCTAACAGGGATAGGACAGCCCCAGCATTTT. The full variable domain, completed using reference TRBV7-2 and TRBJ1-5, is GAGVSQSPSNKVTEKGKDVELRCDPISGHTALYWYRQSLGQGLEFLIYFQGNSAPDKSGLPSDRFSAERTGGSVSTLTIQRTQQEDSAVYLCASSLTGIGQPQHFGDGTRLSIL.

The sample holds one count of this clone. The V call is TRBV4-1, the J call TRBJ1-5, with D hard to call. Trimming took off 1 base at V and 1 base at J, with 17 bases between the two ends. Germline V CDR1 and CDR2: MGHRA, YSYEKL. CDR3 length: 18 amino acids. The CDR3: CASSQGRAKGRSNQPQHF. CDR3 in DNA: TGCGCCAGCAGCCAAGGTAGGGCTAAAGGGAGAAGCAATCAGCCCCAGCATTTT.

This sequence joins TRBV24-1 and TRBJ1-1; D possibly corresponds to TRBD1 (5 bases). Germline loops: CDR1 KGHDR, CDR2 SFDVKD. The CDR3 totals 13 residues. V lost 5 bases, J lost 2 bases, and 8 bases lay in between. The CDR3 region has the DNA TGTGCCACCAGTGGGGGGGGTAACACTGAAGCTTTCTTT. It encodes CATSGGGNTEAFF.